The sample holds a few counts of the clone carrying this TCR beta chain. The antigen is unknown. Germline V gene lookup returns CDR1 SGHVS and CDR2 FQNEAQ. Deletions cut 3 bases from V and 3 bases from J, with 26 bases between. This CDR3 has 19 amino acids. Use of 60 Vbeta and 13 Jbeta primers characterized the PCR. Only in-frame clones appear in the TCRdb table, and some are missing; sequencing was by immunoSEQ multiplex PCR. The table has 150,000 to 200,000 clones, roughly four fifths seen once; the top ten hold around 1.9%. This record belongs to a study of cytomegalovirus exposure and HLA in healthy donors. Whole-study results and caveats: Judged likely to be a sequencing artifact was a cluster of highly shared sequence variants. Association of a missense DCLRE1C variant with TCR beta V- and J-gene trimming was reported in a later analysis.

This receptor was identified in a woman aged 18 to 35 in good health and CMV-seropositive. Sequenced sample: PBMCs. This chain connects TRBV7-8 to TRBJ2-5, with D perhaps TRBD2 (5 bases). The DNA of the CDR3 is TGTGCCAGCAGCTTTCTACGACTTGGGCCTAGGCGGGTAAAAGAGACCCAGTACTTC. Amino acid sequence: CASSFLRLGPRRVKETQYF.